This entry lists 29 T cell receptor beta chains sequenced from one sample in a study of blood T cell repertoires in COVID-19. Assay: immunoSEQ multiplex PCR; the TCRdb copy retains only in-frame clones and omits some. The sample shows approximately 300,000 clones, 75% to 95% of them seen only once. Specimen: peripheral blood. These receptors all come from a woman in her thirties with COVID-19, enrolled during active disease.

The V and J genes are TRBV7-9 and TRBJ1-1, with D possibly matching TRBD1 (6 bases). This CDR3 is 14 amino acids long. The ends were cut back, 0 bases at V and 4 bases at J, with 9 bases in the middle. Germline lookup yields CDR1 SEHNR and CDR2 FQNEAQ (reference sequence). CDR3 region: CASSLAHRATEAFF. The CDR3 DNA follows: TGTGCCAGCAGCTTAGCCCACAGGGCCACTGAAGCTTTCTTT.

The table lists this clone with a count of one. The same CDR3 can be traced to other DNA sequences in this sample. This chain links TRBV6-5 with TRBJ1-1; a possible D gene is TRBD1 (5 bases). Germline-derived CDR1 and CDR2 are MNHEY and SVGAGI. Trimming stripped 7 bases from V and 4 bases from J, with 10 bases between. The CDR3 covers 12 residues. The CDR3 bases are TGTGCCAGCACGCGGGGGGGCACTGAAGCTTTCTTT. As protein: CASTRGGTEAFF.

The chain is built from TRBV19 and TRBJ2-7, with D unclear. CDR3 size: 13 residues. V was clipped by 5 bases and J by 7 bases, with 15 bases between them. From germline, CDR1 is LNHDA and CDR2 SQIVND (reference sequence). The CDR3 reads CASSPPLVEEQYF. In DNA form, the CDR3 reads TGTGCCAGTAGTCCTCCGCTAGTGGAGGAGCAGTACTTC.

The J gene is TRBJ2-1, the V gene TRBV28; D possibly corresponds to TRBD2 (6 bases). There are 15 residues in the CDR3. Trimming stripped 6 bases from V and 2 bases from J, with 14 bases between. CDR1 is MDHEN and CDR2 is SYDVKM in the germline V gene. The CDR3 DNA sequence: TGTGCCAGCAGGGGCTCTAGCGATACCTACAATGAGCAGTTCTTC. Its protein product is CASRGSSDTYNEQFF.

This chain connects TRBV7-2 to TRBJ2-7; the match to TRBD2 covers 8 bases. This CDR3 has 14 amino acids. Germline trimming cut 6 bases from V and 3 bases from J; bases unmatched to any gene: 7. Germline V gene data show CDR1 as SGHTA and CDR2 as FQGNSA. The CDR3 is CASSSTGGHYEQYF. The CDR3 nucleotides are TGTGCCAGCAGTTCCACGGGGGGGCACTACGAGCAGTACTTC.

This chain connects TRBV2 to TRBJ2-1; perhaps TRBD2 as D (5 bases). Looked up from germline, CDR1 is SNHLY and CDR2 is FYNNEI. The CDR3 loop spans 13 amino acids. V was cut by 4 bases and J by 3 bases, with 7 bases left in between. Here the CDR3 DNA reads TGTGCCAGCAGTGGAGACTACTACAATGAGCAGTTCTTC. As protein: CASSGDYYNEQFF.

The chain is built from TRBV7-9 and TRBJ1-2; D possibly corresponds to TRBD1 (6 bases). This CDR3 has 13 residues. CDR1 SEHNR and CDR2 FQNEAQ come from the germline V gene (reference sequence). The V end was cut by 7 bases, the J end by 8 bases, with 17 bases between. This CDR3 is CASTLGGGQGYTF. The CDR3 DNA reads as TGTGCCAGCACCCTCGGGGGGGGGCAAGGCTACACCTTC.

This chain joins TRBV30 and TRBJ2-7; D is unresolved. The germline V and J ends were trimmed by 0 bases and 0 bases, with 15 bases remaining between them. The CDR3 length is 16 residues. Per the germline V gene, CDR1 is GTSNPN and CDR2 is SVGIG (reference sequence). CDR3 DNA: TGTGCCTGGAGTGTTTCTCGGCGGATCAGCTCCTACGAGCAGTACTTC. This codes for CAWSVSRRISSYEQYF.

This chain connects TRBV25-1 to TRBJ1-2; tentatively, D is TRBD1 (5 bases). CDR3 size: 17 residues. V was cut by 6 bases and J by 2 bases, with 22 bases left in between. Germline assignment: CDR1 MGHDK and CDR2 SYGVNS. As DNA, the CDR3 is TGTGCCAGCAGGCCCCTCTTACCCAGGGATCCCAACTATGGCTACACCTTC. Protein: CASRPLLPRDPNYGYTF.

V usage is TRBV25-1 and J usage is TRBJ2-7, with TRBD1 identical over 12 bases. The CDR3 extends over 15 amino acids. J gave up 4 bases and V 4 bases, and 5 bases lay outside the gene matches. Germline CDR1 MGHDK, CDR2 SYGVNS. The CDR3 loop reads CASSAPGQGAYEQYF. DNA of the CDR3: TGTGCCAGCAGTGCCCCGGGACAGGGGGCGTACGAGCAGTACTTC.

This clone was detected once. The chain couples TRBV5-1 to TRBJ2-5; maybe TRBD2 (5 bases). This CDR3 has 14 amino acids. The V end lost 4 bases, the J end lost 4 bases, and 14 bases lay between the germline ends. The V gene's germline CDR1 is SGHRS and CDR2 YFSETQ. CDR3 nucleotide sequence: TGCGCCAGCAGCCCCCGCGGGCGAGGAGAGACCCAGTACTTC. Its protein is CASSPRGRGETQYF.

Only one count was recorded for this clone. The chain employs TRBV11-2 and TRBJ2-1; D call uncertain. The germline V and J ends were trimmed by 3 bases and 3 bases, with 12 bases remaining between them. Germline loops: CDR1 SGHAT, CDR2 FQNNGV. This CDR3 has 15 amino acids. CDR3 loop: CASSLSASSYNEQFF. DNA of the CDR3: TGTGCCAGCAGCTTGTCGGCTAGTAGCTACAATGAGCAGTTCTTC.

This sequence joins TRBV2 and TRBJ2-7; D may be TRBD1 (6 bases). Trimming removed 5 bases from V and 5 bases from J, with 19 bases in between. From germline, CDR1 is SNHLY and CDR2 FYNNEI. The CDR3 runs 15 residues. The CDR3 protein is CASSSLGALEHEQYF. The DNA for the CDR3 is TGTGCCAGCAGTTCTTTGGGGGCCCTCGAGCACGAGCAGTACTTC.

The rearrangement uses TRBV29-1 and TRBJ1-2; 12 bases agree with TRBD1. This CDR3 region has 13 residues. Germline V gene data show CDR1 as SQVTM and CDR2 as ANQGSEA. Trimming at V came to 5 bases and at J to 7 bases, leaving 5 bases not matched to a gene. The CDR3 spells CSVQGQGASGYTF. The CDR3 DNA reads as TGCAGCGTTCAGGGACAGGGGGCTAGTGGCTACACCTTC.

V and J are TRBV6-2 or TRBV6-3 and TRBJ2-3, with 10 bases identical to TRBD2. V lost 4 bases and J lost 3; bases outside the gene matches: 4. The CDR3 is 15 amino acids. Germline loops: CDR1 MNHEY, CDR2 SVGEGT. CDR3 bases: TGTGCCAGCAGTTTGAGCGGGAGGGAAACAGATACGCAGTATTTT. The encoded protein is CASSLSGRETDTQYF.

This chain uses TRBV2 with TRBJ2-6; a weak D match, TRBD2 (5 bases). Germline values: CDR1 SNHLY, CDR2 FYNNEI. Between the trimmed V and J ends, which lost 4 bases and 0 bases, there was a span of 10 bases. There are 16 residues in the CDR3. The CDR3 reads CASSAGLISGANVLTF. In DNA form, the CDR3 reads TGTGCCAGCAGTGCAGGACTGATCTCTGGGGCCAACGTCCTGACTTTC.

CDR3 nucleotides: TGCGCCAGCCGCCCAGGGGCGGGAGTAATAGATACGCAGTATTTT. This codes for CASRPGAGVIDTQYF. This chain joins TRBV5-1 and TRBJ2-3; D might be TRBD2 (7 bases). Per the germline V gene, CDR1 is SGHRS and CDR2 is YFSETQ. V lost 7 bases, J lost 5 bases, and 20 bases lay in between. The CDR3 consists of 15 residues.

This clone was counted a single time. This chain connects TRBV15 to TRBJ2-5; the D gene is possibly TRBD1 (6 bases). Trimming took off 0 bases at V and 0 bases at J, with 11 bases between the two ends. Germline CDR1 and CDR2: LNHNV and YYDKDF (reference sequence). The CDR3 runs 16 residues. The CDR3 nucleotides are TGTGCCACCAGCAGAGATGGACAGTCGTACCAAGAGACCCAGTACTTC. It specifies CATSRDGQSYQETQYF. The entire variable domain, with the rest obtained from reference TRBV15 and TRBJ2-5, is as follows: DAMVIQNPRYQVTQFGKPVTLSCSQTLNHNVMYWYQQKSSQAPKLLFHYYDKDFNNEADTPDNFQSRRPNTSFCFLDIRSPGLGDTAMYLCATSRDGQSYQETQYFGPGTRLLVL.

Only one count was recorded for this clone. The V call is TRBV4-3, the J call TRBJ1-3, with D unresolved. Trimming pared 2 bases from V and 2 bases from J, leaving 16 bases between. The V gene's germline CDR1 is LGHNA and CDR2 YSLEER. The CDR3 has 17 amino acids. The CDR3 is CASSQNHEGTTGNTIYF. CDR3 DNA: TGCGCCAGCAGCCAAAACCATGAGGGTACCACTGGAAACACCATATATTTT.

The V call is TRBV30, the J call TRBJ1-3; a weak D match, TRBD1 (5 bases). V dropped 2 bases and J dropped 4 bases, with 12 bases sitting between them. The CDR3 is 14 residues long. Germline V gene lookup returns CDR1 GTSNPN and CDR2 SVGIG (reference sequence). CDR3 bases: TGTGCCTGGAGTCCCTCTAGGGGAGGAAACACCATATATTTT. It codes for CAWSPSRGGNTIYF.

The CDR3 is CAWSVRWHRVGWNTEAFF. The CDR3 DNA reads as TGTGCCTGGAGTGTAAGGTGGCATCGGGTAGGATGGAACACTGAAGCTTTCTTT. The chain is built from TRBV30 and TRBJ1-1; no firm D call. The CDR3 extends over 18 amino acids. The V gene lost 0 bases and the J gene lost 1 base, with 21 bases spanning the gap. Looked up from germline, CDR1 is GTSNPN and CDR2 is SVGIG (reference sequence).

The chain carries TRBV18 and TRBJ2-7; D is undetermined. The CDR3 is made up of 14 amino acids. Germline V CDR1 and CDR2: KGHSH, LQKENI. Trimming removed 6 bases from V and 3 bases from J, with 15 bases in between. The CDR3 sequence is CASSLGRANYEQYF. In DNA form, the CDR3 reads TGTGCCAGCTCCCTTGGTCGAGCCAACTACGAGCAGTACTTC.

The rearrangement joins TRBV6-6 to TRBJ2-7; 8 bases match TRBD1. Germline-derived CDR1 and CDR2 are MNHNY and SVGAGI (reference sequence). CDR3 length equals 15 residues. After removal of 0 bases from V and 5 bases from J, the junction contained 6 bases not matched to a gene. The CDR3 loop reads CASSYSRGQVHEQYF. In DNA, the CDR3 is TGTGCCAGCAGTTACTCCCGGGGACAGGTTCACGAGCAGTACTTC.

The V call is TRBV19, the J call TRBJ1-1; D perhaps matches TRBD1 (6 bases). V lost 4 bases and J 5 bases, leaving 11 bases between the germline ends. The V gene's germline CDR1 is LNHDA and CDR2 SQIVND (reference sequence). CDR3 length: 13 residues. CDR3 loop: CASSSPGVTEAFF. For the CDR3, the DNA is TGTGCCAGTAGTAGCCCAGGGGTTACTGAAGCTTTCTTT.

This rearrangement joins TRBV28 to TRBJ2-1; 9 bases fit TRBD2. The CDR3 runs 15 residues. Germline CDR1 and CDR2: MDHEN and SYDVKM. J was trimmed by 2 bases and V by 5 bases; bases with no gene match: 4. The CDR3 region has the DNA TGTGCCAGCAGTCCTAGCGGGATTCCCTACAATGAGCAGTTCTTC. Protein sequence: CASSPSGIPYNEQFF.

This clone was detected only a few times. The chain couples TRBV27 to TRBJ2-3; TRBD2 agrees at 7 bases. The trim removed 7 bases at V and 2 bases at J, leaving 3 bases unmatched. This CDR3 spans 13 amino acids. CDR1 and CDR2 from the germline V gene are MNHEY and SMNVEV (reference sequence). The DNA of the CDR3 is TGTGCCAGCACCAGCGGGGACACAGATACGCAGTATTTT. Encoded protein: CASTSGDTDTQYF.

The chain employs TRBV5-4 and TRBJ2-3; a possible D gene is TRBD1 (5 bases). Trimming removed 5 bases from V and 0 bases from J, with 10 bases in between. Germline CDR1 is SGHNT and CDR2 is YYREEE (reference sequence). The CDR3 sequence is 14 residues long. CDR3 sequence reads: CASRPDSSTDTQYF. In DNA, the CDR3 is TGTGCCAGCAGACCCGACAGCAGCACAGATACGCAGTATTTT. Variable domain in full (rest from reference TRBV5-4 and TRBJ2-3): ETGVTQSPTHLIKTRGQQVTLRCSSQSGHNTVSWYQQALGQGPQFIFQYYREEENGRGNFPPRFSGLQFPNYSSELNVNALELDDSALYLCASRPDSSTDTQYFGPGTRLTVL.

This clone was recorded only once. The chain links TRBV2 to TRBJ2-1, with D possibly matching TRBD1 (6 bases). Germline V CDR1 and CDR2: SNHLY, FYNNEI. The CDR3 sequence is 14 residues long. V was trimmed by 3 bases and J by 7 bases, leaving 13 bases between them. CDR3 in amino acids: CASSDSPRGNEQFF. Written as DNA, the CDR3 is TGTGCCAGCAGTGACAGCCCTAGGGGGAATGAGCAGTTCTTC.

The rearrangement links TRBV28 to TRBJ1-1, with TRBD1 matching 9 bases. CDR1 and CDR2 from the germline V gene are MDHEN and SYDVKM. The junction had 11 bases not matched to a gene; V was cut back by 9 bases and J by 6 bases. The CDR3 totals 14 residues. The CDR3 DNA is TGTGCCAGTTCTCAGCTACAGGGGGCGGCTGAAGCTTTCTTT. Encoded protein: CASSQLQGAAEAFF.